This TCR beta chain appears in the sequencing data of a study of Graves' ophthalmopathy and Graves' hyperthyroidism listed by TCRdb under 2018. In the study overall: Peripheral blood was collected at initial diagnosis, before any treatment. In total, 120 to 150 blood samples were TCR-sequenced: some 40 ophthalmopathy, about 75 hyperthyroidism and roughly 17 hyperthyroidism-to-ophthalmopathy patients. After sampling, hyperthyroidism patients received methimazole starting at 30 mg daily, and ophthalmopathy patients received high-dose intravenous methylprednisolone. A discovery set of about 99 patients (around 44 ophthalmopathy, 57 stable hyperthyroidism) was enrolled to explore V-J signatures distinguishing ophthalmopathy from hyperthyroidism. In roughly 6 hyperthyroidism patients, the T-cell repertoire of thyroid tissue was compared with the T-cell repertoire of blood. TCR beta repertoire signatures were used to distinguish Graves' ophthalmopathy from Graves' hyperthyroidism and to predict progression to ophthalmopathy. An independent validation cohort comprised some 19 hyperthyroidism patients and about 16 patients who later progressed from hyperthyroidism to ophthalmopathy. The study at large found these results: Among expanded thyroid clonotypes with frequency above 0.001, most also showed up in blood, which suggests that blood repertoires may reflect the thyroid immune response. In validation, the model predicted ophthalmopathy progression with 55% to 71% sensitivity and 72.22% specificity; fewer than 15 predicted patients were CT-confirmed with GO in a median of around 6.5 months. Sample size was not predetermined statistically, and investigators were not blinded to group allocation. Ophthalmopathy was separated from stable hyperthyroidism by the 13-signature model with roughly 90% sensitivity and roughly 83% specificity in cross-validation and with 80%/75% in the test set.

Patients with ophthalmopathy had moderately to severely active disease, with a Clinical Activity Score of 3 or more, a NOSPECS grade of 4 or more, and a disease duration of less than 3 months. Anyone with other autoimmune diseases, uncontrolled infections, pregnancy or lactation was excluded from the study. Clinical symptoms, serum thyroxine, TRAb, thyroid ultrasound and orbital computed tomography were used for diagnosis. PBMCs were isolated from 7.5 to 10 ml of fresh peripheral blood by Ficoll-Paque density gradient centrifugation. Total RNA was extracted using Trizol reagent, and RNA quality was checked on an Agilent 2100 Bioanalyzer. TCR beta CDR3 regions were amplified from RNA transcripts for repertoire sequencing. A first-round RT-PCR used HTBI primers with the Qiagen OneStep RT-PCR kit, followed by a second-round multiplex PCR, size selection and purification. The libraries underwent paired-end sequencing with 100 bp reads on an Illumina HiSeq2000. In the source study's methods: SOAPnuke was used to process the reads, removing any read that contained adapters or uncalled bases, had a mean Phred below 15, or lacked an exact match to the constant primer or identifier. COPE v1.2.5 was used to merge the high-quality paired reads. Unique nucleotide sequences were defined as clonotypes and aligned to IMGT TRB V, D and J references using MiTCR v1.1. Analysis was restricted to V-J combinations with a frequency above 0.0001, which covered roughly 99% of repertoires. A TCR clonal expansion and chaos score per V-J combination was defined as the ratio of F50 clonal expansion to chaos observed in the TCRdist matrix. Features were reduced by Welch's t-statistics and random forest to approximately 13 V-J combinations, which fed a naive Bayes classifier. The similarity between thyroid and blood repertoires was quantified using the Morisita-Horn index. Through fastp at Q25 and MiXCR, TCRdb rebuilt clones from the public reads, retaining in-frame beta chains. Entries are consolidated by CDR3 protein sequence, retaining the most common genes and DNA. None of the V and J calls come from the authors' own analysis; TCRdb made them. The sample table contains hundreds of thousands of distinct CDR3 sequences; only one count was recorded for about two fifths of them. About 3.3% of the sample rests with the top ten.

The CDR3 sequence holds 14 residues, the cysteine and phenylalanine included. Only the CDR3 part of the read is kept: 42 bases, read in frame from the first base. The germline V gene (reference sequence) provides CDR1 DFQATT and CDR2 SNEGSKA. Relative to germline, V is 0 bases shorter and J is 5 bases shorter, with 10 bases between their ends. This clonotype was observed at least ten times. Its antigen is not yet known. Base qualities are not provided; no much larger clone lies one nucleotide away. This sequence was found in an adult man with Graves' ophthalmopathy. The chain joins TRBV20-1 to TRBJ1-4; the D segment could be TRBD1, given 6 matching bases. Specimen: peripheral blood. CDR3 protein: CSAREQQGNEKLFF. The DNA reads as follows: TGCAGTGCTAGAGAACAACAGGGCAATGAAAAACTGTTTTTT.